A single sample gave rise to the 21 T cell receptor beta chains below, sequenced in a study of blood T cell repertoires in COVID-19. Clones were read by immunoSEQ multiplex PCR, and TCRdb kept only the in-frame ones, dropping some. Of more than 15,000 clones in the sample, 80% to 90% were seen once. Sequencing was done on a sample of peripheral blood. The receptors stem from a woman aged 55-75 years with active COVID-19.

The chain has TRBV15 and TRBJ1-5; 10 bases are shared with TRBD1. Germline CDR1 and CDR2: LNHNV and YYDKDF (reference sequence). J was trimmed by 7 bases and V by 0 bases; bases with no gene match: 3. CDR3 length equals 15 residues. The CDR3 sequence: CATSRDRTGGQPQHF. The CDR3 DNA reads as TGTGCCACCAGCAGAGATCGGACAGGGGGACAGCCCCAGCATTTT.

This sequence joins TRBV3-1 (or the pseudogene TRBV3-2) and TRBJ1-1; D is perhaps TRBD1 (6 bases). Germline-derived CDR1 and CDR2 are LGHDT and YNNKEL (reference sequence). The CDR3 spans 15 residues. V dropped 4 bases and J dropped 3 bases, with 15 bases sitting between them. CDR3 loop: CASSPRGGLDTEAFF. The CDR3, as DNA: TGTGCCAGCAGCCCAAGGGGGGGGCTGGACACTGAAGCTTTCTTT.

The chain combines TRBV5-1 with TRBJ1-2; D not resolved. Germline lookup yields CDR1 SGHRS and CDR2 YFSETQ. V gave up 0 bases and J gave up 4 bases, with 7 bases separating them. The CDR3 runs 13 residues. The CDR3, as DNA: TGCGCCAGCAGCTTGGCCCCCTCCTATGGCTACACCTTC. This translates into CASSLAPSYGYTF.

The chain recombines TRBV7-9 with TRBJ1-4, with a possible D match to TRBD1 (6 bases). The CDR3 totals 15 residues. Germline-derived CDR1 and CDR2 are SEHNR and FQNEAQ (reference sequence). Between the trimmed V and J ends, which lost 7 bases and 0 bases, there was a span of 12 bases. The CDR3 region has the DNA TGTGCCAGCACCTCCGGGACAACAACTAATGAAAAACTGTTTTTT. Residues: CASTSGTTTNEKLFF.

The CDR3 DNA reads as TGTGCCACCAGCAGAGAAGACGGGGGGATCAATCAGCCCCAGCATTTT. It translates to CATSREDGGINQPQHF. The chain employs TRBV15 and TRBJ1-5, with D perhaps TRBD1 (5 bases). V lost 0 bases and J 3 bases, leaving 12 bases between the germline ends. The CDR3 is 16 residues long. Germline V gives CDR1 LNHNV, CDR2 YYDKDF (reference sequence).

This clone has more than one count but fewer than ten. The J gene is TRBJ2-7, the V gene TRBV5-4, with D possibly matching TRBD1 (5 bases). Germline values: CDR1 SGHNT, CDR2 YYREEE (reference sequence). The CDR3 contains 14 residues. The V end was cut by 1 base, the J end by 2 bases, with 10 bases between. CDR3 amino acids: CASSLQDSTYEQYF. The CDR3 coding sequence is TGTGCCAGCAGCTTGCAAGACAGTACCTACGAGCAGTACTTC. The full variable domain, rest sourced from reference TRBV5-4 and TRBJ2-7, is ETGVTQSPTHLIKTRGQQVTLRCSSQSGHNTVSWYQQALGQGPQFIFQYYREEENGRGNFPPRFSGLQFPNYSSELNVNALELDDSALYLCASSLQDSTYEQYFGPGTRLTVT.

This chain connects TRBV7-8 to TRBJ2-5; D is ambiguous. Germline lookup yields CDR1 SGHVS and CDR2 FQNEAQ. Between the trimmed V and J ends, which lost 1 base and 2 bases, there was a span of 11 bases. The CDR3 totals 15 residues. For the CDR3, the DNA is TGTGCCAGCAGCTTAGTGGTGGCCAGACAAGAGACCCAGTACTTC. It translates to CASSLVVARQETQYF.

The J gene is TRBJ2-5, the V gene TRBV9; D is perhaps TRBD1 (5 bases). Trimming took off 0 bases at V and 5 bases at J, with 14 bases between the two ends. Germline V lookup: CDR1 SGDLS, CDR2 YYNGEE. The CDR3 consists of 15 residues. CDR3 sequence: CASSVGQGDWETQYF. The CDR3 nucleotides are TGTGCCAGCAGCGTAGGGCAGGGTGATTGGGAGACCCAGTACTTC.

A single count supports this clone. The chain uses TRBV7-9 and TRBJ1-5; 9 bases match TRBD1. This CDR3 is built from 16 residues. V was pared by 1 base and J by 4 bases, with 5 bases of the junction left unmatched. Germline V gives CDR1 SEHNR, CDR2 FQNEAQ (reference sequence). Written as DNA, the CDR3 is TGTGCCAGCAGCTTAGATGCGGGGACAGGGAATCAGCCCCAGCATTTT. This codes for CASSLDAGTGNQPQHF. The full variable domain, rest sourced from reference TRBV7-9 and TRBJ1-5, is DTGVSQNPRHKITKRGQNVTFRCDPISEHNRLYWYRQTLGQGPEFLTYFQNEAQLEKSRLLSDRFSAERPKGSFSTLEIQRTEQGDSAMYLCASSLDAGTGNQPQHFGDGTRLSIL.

The CDR3, as DNA: TGTGCCAGCAGTCGACAGGGGGAGACCCAGTACTTC. Its translation: CASSRQGETQYF. The chain combines TRBV12-3 or TRBV12-4 with TRBJ2-5; 8 bases agree with TRBD1. Unmatched junction bases numbered 1, after V lost 5 bases and J lost 5 bases. This CDR3 has 12 residues.

The V call is TRBV5-6, the J call TRBJ2-1; D possibly corresponds to TRBD1 (5 bases). This CDR3 region has 13 residues. Per germline, CDR1 SGHDT and CDR2 YYEEEE. V lost 1 base to trimming and J lost 8 bases, with 10 bases between them. CDR3 nucleotide sequence: TGTGCCAGCAGCTTGTTTAGACAGTATGAGCAGTTCTTC. This sequence encodes CASSLFRQYEQFF.

This clone was counted only a few times. CDR3 amino acids: CASSSTGINSPLHF. CDR3 DNA: TGTGCCAGCAGCTCGACAGGGATCAATTCACCCCTCCACTTT. The chain carries TRBV5-4 and TRBJ1-6; the match to TRBD1 covers 7 bases. V lost 3 bases and J lost 7; bases outside the gene matches: 4. CDR3 length: 14 residues. The V gene's germline CDR1 is SGHNT and CDR2 YYREEE (reference sequence). Together with reference TRBV5-4 and TRBJ1-6, the CDR3 gives the full variable domain: ETGVTQSPTHLIKTRGQQVTLRCSSQSGHNTVSWYQQALGQGPQFIFQYYREEENGRGNFPPRFSGLQFPNYSSELNVNALELDDSALYLCASSSTGINSPLHFGNGTRLTVT.

This clone was found a few times. This rearrangement joins TRBV6-4 to TRBJ2-3, with D possibly being TRBD2 (5 bases). The germline V gene encodes CDR1 MRHNA and CDR2 SNTAGT. The V end was cut by 0 bases, the J end by 4 bases, with 8 bases between. The length of the CDR3 is 14 residues. CDR3 sequence reads: CASSDSEGADTQYF. The DNA of the CDR3 is TGTGCCAGCAGTGACTCCGAGGGTGCAGATACGCAGTATTTT.

The J gene is TRBJ2-7, the V gene TRBV11-1; the D gene is possibly TRBD2 (6 bases). Trimming stripped 5 bases from V and 2 bases from J, with 16 bases between. The CDR3 totals 15 residues. Germline V gene sequence: CDR1 SGHAT, CDR2 FQDESV (reference sequence). CDR3 in amino acids: CASSPPSAGPYEQYF. The CDR3 DNA is TGTGCCAGCAGCCCCCCCTCGGCGGGGCCCTACGAGCAGTACTTC.

The V gene is TRBV11-3, the J gene TRBJ1-1; D gene uncertain. The CDR3 runs to 13 residues. V lost 0 bases, J lost 1 base, and 3 bases lay in between. Germline CDR1 SGHNT, CDR2 YENEEA. The CDR3 DNA sequence: TGTGCCAGCAGCTTAGACAGGAACACTGAAGCTTTCTTT. Its protein product is CASSLDRNTEAFF.

This rearrangement joins TRBV5-1 to TRBJ2-5; D might be TRBD1 (6 bases). Per germline, CDR1 SGHRS and CDR2 YFSETQ. The CDR3 runs 15 residues. Deletions cut 4 bases from V and 6 bases from J, with 19 bases between. The CDR3 reads CASSPTTGFRQTQYF. The CDR3 DNA follows: TGCGCCAGCAGCCCGACAACAGGGTTCCGTCAGACCCAGTACTTC. Combining the CDR3 with reference TRBV5-1 and TRBJ2-5 gives the whole variable domain KAGVTQTPRYLIKTRGQQVTLSCSPISGHRSVSWYQQTPGQGLQFLFEYFSETQRNKGNFPGRFSGRQFSNSRSEMNVSTLELGDSALYLCASSPTTGFRQTQYFGPGTRLLVL.

The chain combines TRBV5-8 with TRBJ2-4, with 7 positions matching TRBD1. The ends lost 2 bases at V and 5 bases at J; junction bases unmatched: 7. From germline, CDR1 is SGHTS and CDR2 YDEGEE. The CDR3 runs to 15 residues. The CDR3, as DNA: TGTGCCAGCAGCTTTACAGGGGTGCGTCAAAACATTCAGTACTTC. Translated: CASSFTGVRQNIQYF.

This chain connects TRBV7-3 to TRBJ2-6; 14 bases fit TRBD2. Germline CDR1 reads SGHTA; CDR2 reads FQGTGA. This CDR3 has 19 amino acids. Trimming removed 5 bases from V and 0 bases from J; junction bases left unmatched: 6. The CDR3 sequence: CASSPTGLAGASGANVLTF. The CDR3 nucleotides are TGTGCCAGCAGCCCAACGGGACTAGCGGGGGCCTCTGGGGCCAACGTCCTGACTTTC. The full variable domain, its missing parts supplied by reference TRBV7-3 and TRBJ2-6, is GAGVSQTPSNKVTEKGKYVELRCDPISGHTALYWYRQSLGQGPEFLIYFQGTGAADDSGLPNDRFFAVRPEGSVSTLKIQRTERGDSAVYLCASSPTGLAGASGANVLTFGAGSRLTVL.

This chain links TRBV6-5 with TRBJ2-1, with D perhaps matching TRBD1 (5 bases). The CDR3 is 14 amino acids. Trimming shortened V by 5 bases and J by 1 base, and 9 bases separated the two germline ends. The V gene's germline CDR1 is MNHEY and CDR2 SVGAGI. CDR3 in amino acids: CASSQGESYNEQFF. The CDR3 DNA reads TGTGCCAGCAGTCAGGGTGAGTCCTACAATGAGCAGTTCTTC.

The V gene is TRBV5-1, the J gene TRBJ2-1; 8 nucleotides line up with TRBD2. CDR1 is SGHRS, CDR2 YFSETQ, per germline. The junction had 11 bases not matched to a gene; V was cut back by 0 bases and J by 6 bases. The CDR3 consists of 17 residues. CDR3 nucleotides: TGCGCCAGCAGCTTGGGCGGCGGGACTAGTAGGCCCAATGAGCAGTTCTTC. This gives the protein CASSLGGGTSRPNEQFF.

The chain carries TRBV7-8 and TRBJ1-3; tentative D call: TRBD1 (5 bases). This CDR3 region has 17 residues. Trimming cost V 0 bases and J 0 bases, with 12 bases left between them. Looked up from germline, CDR1 is SGHVS and CDR2 is FQNEAQ. CDR3 bases: TGTGCCAGCAGCTTAGCGCTTGGTAGGGGCTCTGGAAACACCATATATTTT. This codes for CASSLALGRGSGNTIYF. The full variable domain, completed using reference TRBV7-8 and TRBJ1-3, is GAGVSQSPRYKVAKRGQDVALRCDPISGHVSLFWYQQALGQGPEFLTYFQNEAQLDKSGLPSDRFFAERPEGSVSTLKIQRTQQEDSAVYLCASSLALGRGSGNTIYFGEGSWLTVV.